Sequencing of this TCR beta chain was carried out in a study of tumor-infiltrating lymphocytes in primary liver carcinoma. TCR beta cDNA was reverse-transcribed from about 500 ng of total RNA. The reaction used a constant-region primer and ProtoScript II reverse transcriptase. Nested multiplex PCR, run for three rounds with slightly modified ARM-PCR, yielded TCR beta libraries. It was with TRBV1-TRBV30 forward primers and a C-beta reverse primer that the first two PCR rounds were run, at approximately 9 cycles each. TCRdb called the multiplex PCR reads again in MiXCR, with one record for every CDR3 protein. The data show some 190,000 distinct CDR3 sequences, around four fifths seen once. Joint extraction of RNA and DNA used roughly 20-33 mg of bulk tissue that was unsorted. By surgical resection, the patients were treated for their primary liver carcinoma. Every tumor sample held more than 80% viable tumor cells.

V was cut by 3 bases and J by 0 bases, with 14 bases left in between. The CDR3 spans 15 residues. Germline V gene sequence: CDR1 SQVTM, CDR2 ANQGSEA. This sequence originates from a man aged 40-50 years with primary liver carcinoma and hepatitis B virus infection. The sample taken for sequencing was tumor tissue from primary liver carcinoma. The chain has TRBV29-1 and TRBJ1-1; no clear D. The chain's CDR3 is CSVDVGSGMNTEAFF. The CDR3 nucleotides are TGCAGCGTTGATGTGGGGTCGGGAATGAACACTGAAGCTTTCTTT.